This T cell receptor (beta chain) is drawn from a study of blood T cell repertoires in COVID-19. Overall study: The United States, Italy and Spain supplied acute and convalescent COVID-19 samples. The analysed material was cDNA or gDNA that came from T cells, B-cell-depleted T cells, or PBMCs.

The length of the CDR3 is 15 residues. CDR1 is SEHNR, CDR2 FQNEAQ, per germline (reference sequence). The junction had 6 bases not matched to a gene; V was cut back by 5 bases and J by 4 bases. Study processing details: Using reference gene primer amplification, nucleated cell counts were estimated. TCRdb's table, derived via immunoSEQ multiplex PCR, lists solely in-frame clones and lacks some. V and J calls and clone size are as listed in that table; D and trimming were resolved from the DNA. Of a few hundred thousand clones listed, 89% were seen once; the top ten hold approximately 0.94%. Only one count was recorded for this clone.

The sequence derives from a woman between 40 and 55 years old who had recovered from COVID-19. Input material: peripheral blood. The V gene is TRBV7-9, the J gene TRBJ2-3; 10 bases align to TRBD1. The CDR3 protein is CASSAGTGAADTQYF. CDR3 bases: TGTGCCAGCAGCGCCGGGACAGGGGCTGCAGATACGCAGTATTTT. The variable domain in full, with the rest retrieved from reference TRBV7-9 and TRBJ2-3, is DTGVSQNPRHKITKRGQNVTFRCDPISEHNRLYWYRQTLGQGPEFLTYFQNEAQLEKSRLLSDRFSAERPKGSFSTLEIQRTEQGDSAMYLCASSAGTGAADTQYFGPGTRLTVL.